The source of this TCR beta chain is a study of Ad26.COV2.S vaccination and SARS-CoV-2 variants. Study-level background: COV1001, an Ad26.COV2.S trial, supplied this vaccine-arm donor. Intramuscular Ad26.COV2.S at 5x10^10 or 1x10^11 viral particles.

The treatment denotes: around 19 received Ad26.COV2.S at low or high dose, single or two shots; several received placebo; per-sample allocation not given. Samples came from day 63 after the first vaccine or placebo injection. The V gene lost 0 bases and the J gene lost 4 bases, with 7 bases spanning the gap. Germline assignment: CDR1 SGHRS and CDR2 YFSETQ. The CDR3 has 14 amino acids. TCRdb's table, derived via immunoSEQ multiplex PCR, lists solely in-frame clones and lacks some. The sample lists 360,000 or so clones, roughly 87% occurring once. The chain couples TRBV5-1 to TRBJ2-2; D ambiguous. This receptor was identified in a person aged 18-60 years who received the Ad26.COV2.S COVID-19 vaccine or a placebo. This specimen was peripheral blood, taken in a trial of Ad26.COV2.S vaccine versus placebo. CDR3 bases: TGCGCCAGCAGCTTGGACAGCCTCACCGGGGAGCTGTTTTTT. Amino acids: CASSLDSLTGELFF.